This entry lists 15 T cell receptor beta chains sequenced from one sample in a study of blood T cell repertoires in COVID-19. Some clones are missing from TCRdb's copy, which holds only in-frame ones; the method was immunoSEQ multiplex PCR. The table lists roughly 290,000 clones, 90% of them singletons, with nearly 7% in the top ten. The sequenced sample was peripheral blood. The receptor set was obtained from a woman aged 30 to 39 with COVID-19, enrolled during active disease.

This clone was recorded a few times. The CDR3, as DNA: TGCGCCAGCAGCCAACCGGGACGGCGGGATACTCTTGGGCCCCAGCATTTT. It translates to CASSQPGRRDTLGPQHF. J is TRBJ1-5 and V is TRBV4-1; perhaps TRBD1 as D (5 bases). Trimming removed 2 bases at V and 9 bases at J, with 23 bases between. CDR3 size: 17 residues. Germline assignment: CDR1 MGHRA and CDR2 YSYEKL.

Points on this clone: One end of the junction varies from germline; a read error may be responsible. The CDR3 region is CASSYSTGFGF. In DNA form, the CDR3 reads TGTGCCAGCAGTTACTCGACAGGGTTTGGGTTC. The chain employs TRBV6-5 and TRBJ2-7, with 7 positions matching TRBD1. Germline CDR1 and CDR2: MNHEY and SVGAGI. The CDR3 runs to 11 residues.

This clone has only a few counts. V gene TRBV30 combines with J gene TRBJ1-2, with 11 bases lining up with TRBD1. The CDR3 loop spans 16 amino acids. V trimming: 2 bases; J trimming: 8 bases; junction bases outside the gene matches: 13. The germline V gene has CDR1 GTSNPN and CDR2 SVGIG (reference sequence). In nucleotides, the CDR3 is TGTGCCTGGAGTTCCGGGACAGGGGGAGGATTAAGGGGCTACACCTTC. Encoded protein: CAWSSGTGGGLRGYTF. The complete variable domain, with remaining parts taken from reference TRBV30 and TRBJ1-2, reads SQTIHQWPATLVQPVGSPLSLECTVEGTSNPNLYWYRQAAGRGLQLLFYSVGIGQISSEVPQNLSASRPQDRQFILSSKKLLLSDSGFYLCAWSSGTGGGLRGYTFGSGTRLTVV.

The chain couples TRBV6-5 to TRBJ2-1; 12 bases are a match to TRBD2. This CDR3 spans 15 amino acids. The germline V gene has CDR1 MNHEY and CDR2 SVGAGI. With V trimmed by 6 bases and J by 9 bases, 9 bases remained unmatched. The CDR3 loop reads CASSPRLAGESEQFF. The CDR3 bases are TGTGCCAGCAGCCCCCGACTAGCGGGAGAGAGTGAGCAGTTCTTC.

The rearrangement uses TRBV11-3 and TRBJ2-1, with D perhaps TRBD2 (6 bases). The V end lost 2 bases, the J end lost 7 bases, and 9 bases lay between the germline ends. Germline values: CDR1 SGHNT, CDR2 YENEEA. The CDR3 covers 13 residues. CDR3 coding DNA: TGTGCCAGCAGCTTAACTAGCAGGAATGAGCAGTTCTTC. Protein product: CASSLTSRNEQFF. Supplemented by reference TRBV11-3 and TRBJ2-1, the full variable domain reads EAGVVQSPRYKIIEKKQPVAFWCNPISGHNTLYWYLQNLGQGPELLIRYENEEAVDDSQLPKDRFSAERLKGVDSTLKIQPAELGDSAVYLCASSLTSRNEQFFGPGTRLTVL.

The chain is built from TRBV4-1 and TRBJ2-7; 9 nucleotides match TRBD1. This CDR3 spans 15 amino acids. Germline V gene lookup returns CDR1 MGHRA and CDR2 YSYEKL. The junction had 3 bases not matched to a gene; V was cut back by 1 base and J by 2 bases. This chain's CDR3 is CASSQGQGGTYEQYF. Written as DNA, the CDR3 is TGCGCCAGCAGCCAAGGACAGGGGGGCACCTACGAGCAGTACTTC.

This chain connects TRBV19 to TRBJ2-1; possibly TRBD1 for D (6 bases). The V end lost 3 bases, the J end lost 6 bases, and 9 bases lay between the germline ends. Germline values: CDR1 LNHDA, CDR2 SQIVND (reference sequence). The CDR3 spans 13 residues. In DNA, the CDR3 is TGTGCCAGTAGTATGGGACAAGGCAATGAGCAGTTCTTC. Its translation is CASSMGQGNEQFF.

The chain recombines TRBV2 with TRBJ2-5; D might be TRBD2 (5 bases). The germline V and J ends were trimmed by 8 bases and 5 bases, with 12 bases remaining between them. The germline V gene encodes CDR1 SNHLY and CDR2 FYNNEI. The CDR3 is 12 residues long. In DNA form, the CDR3 reads TGTGCCAGCGTGGAGGACGGTGAGACCCAGTACTTC. Residues: CASVEDGETQYF.

On this clone itself: Other DNA sequences in this specimen translate into the identical CDR3. The chain's CDR3 is CASSQRETQYF. The CDR3 region has the DNA TGTGCCAGCAGCCAGCGGGAGACCCAGTACTTC. The chain uses TRBV12-3 or TRBV12-4 and TRBJ2-5; D is possibly TRBD2 (5 bases). The CDR3 runs to 11 residues. Trimming stripped 6 bases from V and 5 bases from J, with 7 bases between.

This clone was observed a single time. V usage is TRBV5-1 and J usage is TRBJ2-7; 10 bases match TRBD1. Germline assignment: CDR1 SGHRS and CDR2 YFSETQ. The CDR3 covers 15 residues. Losses at the gene ends were 0 bases for V and 9 bases for J; bases not matched to a gene: 9. DNA of the CDR3: TGCGCCAGCAGCTTGGCCGGGACAGGGGAAGAGGGGCAGTACTTC. It is translated as CASSLAGTGEEGQYF.

V gene TRBV12-3 or TRBV12-4 combines with J gene TRBJ2-3; D not resolved. The CDR3 has 13 amino acids. Trimming cost V 7 bases and J 2 bases, with 10 bases left between them. The CDR3 bases are TGTGCCAGCATCACAGCATCCACAGATACGCAGTATTTT. This sequence encodes CASITASTDTQYF.

The rearrangement links TRBV7-9 to TRBJ1-3; D is unclear. Trimming took 5 bases from V and 0 from J, leaving 8 bases between them. Germline-derived CDR1 and CDR2 are SEHNR and FQNEAQ (reference sequence). CDR3 length: 14 residues. The CDR3 spells CASSAGSSGNTIYF. In DNA form, the CDR3 reads TGTGCCAGCAGCGCTGGGAGCTCTGGAAACACCATATATTTT.

J is TRBJ1-3 and V is TRBV6-2 or TRBV6-3; D is ambiguous. The ends were cut back, 5 bases at V and 0 bases at J, with 11 bases in the middle. Germline lookup yields CDR1 MNHEY and CDR2 SVGEGT. The CDR3 runs to 15 residues. The CDR3: CASSRLKSSGNTIYF. In nucleotides, the CDR3 is TGTGCCAGCAGTAGATTGAAGAGCTCTGGAAACACCATATATTTT.

The chain recombines TRBV7-2 with TRBJ2-5, with D unresolved. The CDR3 loop spans 13 amino acids. Germline-derived CDR1 and CDR2 are SGHTA and FQGNSA. V was trimmed by 0 bases and J by 4 bases, leaving 6 bases between them. For the CDR3, the DNA is TGTGCCAGCAGCTTAGCTGTGGCAGAGACCCAGTACTTC. Amino acids: CASSLAVAETQYF.

The chain recombines TRBV6-5 with TRBJ1-3; D gene unclear. The CDR3 has 14 amino acids. V lost 6 bases and J lost 0, with 9 bases in between. Germline assignment: CDR1 MNHEY and CDR2 SVGAGI. The CDR3 DNA reads as TGTGCCAGCAGGATGGCAAACTCTGGAAACACCATATATTTT. Amino acids: CASRMANSGNTIYF.